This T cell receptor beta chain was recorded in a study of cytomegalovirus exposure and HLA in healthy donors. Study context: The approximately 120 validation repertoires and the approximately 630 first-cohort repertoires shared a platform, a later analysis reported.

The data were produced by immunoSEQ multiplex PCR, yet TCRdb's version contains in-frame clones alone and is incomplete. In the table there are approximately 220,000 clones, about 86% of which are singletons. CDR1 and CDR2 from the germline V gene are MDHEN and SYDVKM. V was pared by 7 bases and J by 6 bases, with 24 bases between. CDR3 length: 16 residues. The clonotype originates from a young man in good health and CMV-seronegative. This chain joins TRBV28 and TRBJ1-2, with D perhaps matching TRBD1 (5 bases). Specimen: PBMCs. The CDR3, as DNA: TGTGCCAGCACCCCAACTTATCTGGGGCAGTATGATGGCTACACCTTC. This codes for CASTPTYLGQYDGYTF.